Included here is one TCR beta chain sequence, with context. What it recognizes is unknown. The V and J ends lost 2 bases and 4 bases, in that order; junction bases with no gene match: 5. CDR3 length: 15 residues. Germline assignment: CDR1 SGHTA and CDR2 FQGNSA. Once RNA had been extracted, it was reverse transcribed into cDNA to act as the sequencing template. Repertoires were generated with immunoSEQ multiplex PCR, while TCRdb's copy carries only in-frame clones and drops some. The sample lists 160,000 or so clones; 65% to 75% were seen once. Alopecia areata patients provided lesional scalp punch biopsies and peripheral blood, both collected for the study. Isolation of CD4+ and CD8+ T cells from PBMCs was achieved by sorting. This sample stems from a study of CD8+ T cells in alopecia areata. Study-level points and caveats: Normal scalp had lower clonality than lesional scalp, with alopecia totalis/universalis lesions showing this most strongly. Normal skin contains resident alphabeta T cells, and these are also sequenced in scalp samples.

This receptor was identified in a human donor with alopecia areata. The chain is built from TRBV7-2 and TRBJ2-3; TRBD2 matches 8 bases. This material consisted of CD8+ T cells sorted from blood, taken at week 0. The CDR3 here is CASSLTGGPSDTQYF. The CDR3 coding sequence is TGTGCCAGCAGCTTAACGGGGGGGCCCTCAGATACGCAGTATTTT.